This TCR beta chain emerged from a study of T-cell reconstitution after alpha-beta-depleted transplantation in children. General study results and limits: Reportedly, only several hundred clones from non-depleted graft cells drove alpha-beta T-cell counts at about two months.

As it was prepared, the TCRbeta library received unique molecular identifiers. One entry per CDR3 protein, called by TCRdb with MiXCR from the PCR reads. Of more than 400,000 distinct CDR3 sequences listed, 11% are singletons. Germline-derived CDR1 and CDR2 are GTSNPN and SVGIG (reference sequence). This CDR3 is 15 amino acids long. The V gene lost 0 bases and the J gene lost 10 bases, with 16 bases spanning the gap. A word on this clonotype: What it binds is not known.

Source: PBMCs, mostly from graft donor cells, taken 180 days after TCRalphabeta/CD19-depleted stem cell transplant. The source of this sequence is a female patient between 2 and 15 years old who had a stem cell transplant for aplastic anemia, so the T cells may come from the graft donor. The chain employs TRBV30 and TRBJ1-6, with D hard to call. The CDR3 region is CAWSVRVRNRSPLHF. CDR3 nucleotide sequence: TGTGCCTGGAGTGTACGAGTTAGGAACCGATCACCCCTCCACTTT.